The present entry profiles one TCR beta chain with its context. Its antigen is unknown. Base qualities are not at hand, and no much larger clone is one base apart. This record belongs to a study of shared clonotypes between healthy human individuals (TCRdb year 2020). For the wider study: Three men and two women, aged 18 to 49 years, made up the cohort. Per donor, three plates each were used for CD4 naive and CD4 memory, two for CD8 naive, and one for CD8 memory. To estimate repertoire size and how much clonotype sharing occurs between individuals, the study deeply sequenced the blood TCR repertoires of about five healthy adults. To increase sequencing depth and limit assay-specific biases, TCR repertoire library preparation and sequencing were carried out by different laboratories using diverse techniques. Each donor's leukapheresis produced roughly between about 0.9 and 9.5 billion PBMCs. Here is what the overall study found, with its caveats: Incomplete sequencing was indicated by rarefaction of sorted-subset datasets, despite the large sequencing depth. Because the study included only a small number of donors, the genetic and exposure-history diversity represented was limited. Clonotypes shared by all four sorted-subset donors showed higher generation probabilities than non-shared clonotypes. Sampling was limited to blood, and TCR repertoires in tissue likely differ from TCR repertoires in blood. Estimated clonotype richness was generally larger for naive than for memory subsets. Pairwise subsampling indicated that sequencing depth was expected to affect the degree of clonotype sharing among donors. Sharing across several donors was observed for 4.5% to 6.5% of naive CD4, under 4% of naive CD8, over 2% of memory CD4, and about 0.4% of memory CD8 clonotypes.

The CDR3 runs 16 amino acids, cysteine and phenylalanine included. Only the CDR3 portion is preserved as DNA: 48 bases, with reading frame beginning at the first base. The germline V gene provides CDR1 SGHAT and CDR2 FQNNGV. Ends trimmed: V by 0 bases, J by 7 bases; bases unmatched to a gene: 5. The donors were healthy, HIV-negative adults with no recently reported acute infections or vaccinations. All donors were Caucasian adults living in Nashville, Tennessee, USA. CD4+ T cells were enriched by magnetic negative selection, after which naive cells were positively selected on CD45RA and the negative fraction was taken as the memory subset. Blood was obtained by leukapheresis, after which PBMCs were separated by Ficoll-Histopaque density gradient centrifugation and cryopreserved in liquid nitrogen vapor phase. Analytical flow cytometry was used to check the purity and quantity of each magnetically sorted T cell population. Genomic DNA was isolated from every sorted fraction and measured by UV absorbance on a Nanodrop 2000c.

TCR CDR3 regions were amplified from genomic DNA by multiplex PCR using the deep immunoSEQ assay. For each cell subset, the extracted genomic DNA was distributed evenly across all wells of several immunoSEQ 96-well plates, and each plate served as one replicate. For sorted subsets, each replicate PCR was loaded with roughly 200 ng genomic DNA, equivalent to 30,000 or so T cell genomes. Purified libraries were quantified with a Qubit 3.0 fluorometer, sized on a Bioanalyzer 2100, and re-quantified with the KAPA Library Quantification kit. Every immunoSEQ 96-well plate was sequenced on a dedicated single-read 150-cycle Illumina NextSeq 550 flow cell. On the authors' methods: Because the immunoSEQ output held only junctional sequences and lacked quality scores, the filtering could not match the filtering applied to full-length reads. To assign V/J genes and CDR3, sequences were annotated against IMGT germline references using PyIR, a Python wrapper for IgBLAST v1.9. Reads with weak V/J assignments (E-value above 1e-6), missing CDR3, stop codons, out-of-frame junctions, or ambiguous translated residues were removed. V3J clonotypes were defined as sequences sharing the same inferred V gene, J gene, and CDR3 amino acid sequence. Percentage overlap between repertoires was calculated by dividing the number of shared unique clonotypes by the size of the smaller repertoire. Repertoire richness was assessed with RTK rarefaction, the Chao1 estimator, and Recon v2.1 estimates of unobserved clonotypes. OLGA was used to compute generation probabilities for all TCRbeta clonotypes that the gDNA method yielded from a few donors. Entries here come from immuneACCESS through TCRdb and include only in-frame sequences with V and J called. Some clones fail to appear in such tables; in the studies checked, an unresolved V gene covers under half of the shortfall, and the cause of the remainder is unknown. From that table come the V and J calls and clone size; the DNA was used to work out D and trimming. The table for this sample lists nearly 750,000 clones; roughly 72% of them were counted only once. The leading ten clones occupy less than 2% of the sample.

The chain employs TRBV11-2 and TRBJ2-1; 11 bases in the junction line up with TRBD2. Material for sequencing was memory CD4+ T cells sorted from blood. The sample's cell subset or site label, in plain terms: CD45RA-negative fraction. The TCR originated in a woman younger than 45 in good health. DNA sequence: TGTGCCAGCAGCTTAGATACTAGCGGGAGTAAGAATGAGCAGTTCTTC. It encodes CASSLDTSGSKNEQFF.